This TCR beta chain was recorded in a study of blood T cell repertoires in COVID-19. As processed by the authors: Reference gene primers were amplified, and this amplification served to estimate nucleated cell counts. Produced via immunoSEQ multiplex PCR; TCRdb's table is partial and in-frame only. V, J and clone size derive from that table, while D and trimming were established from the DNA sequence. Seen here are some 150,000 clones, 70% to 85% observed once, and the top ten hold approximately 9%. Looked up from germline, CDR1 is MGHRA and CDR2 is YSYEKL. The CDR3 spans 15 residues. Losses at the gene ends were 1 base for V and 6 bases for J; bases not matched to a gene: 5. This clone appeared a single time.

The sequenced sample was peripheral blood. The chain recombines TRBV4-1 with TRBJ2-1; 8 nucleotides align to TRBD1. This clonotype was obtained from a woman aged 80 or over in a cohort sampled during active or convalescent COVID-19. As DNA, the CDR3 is TGCGCCAGCAGCCAAGGTCAGGGGGCAGTCAATGAGCAGTTCTTC. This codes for CASSQGQGAVNEQFF.